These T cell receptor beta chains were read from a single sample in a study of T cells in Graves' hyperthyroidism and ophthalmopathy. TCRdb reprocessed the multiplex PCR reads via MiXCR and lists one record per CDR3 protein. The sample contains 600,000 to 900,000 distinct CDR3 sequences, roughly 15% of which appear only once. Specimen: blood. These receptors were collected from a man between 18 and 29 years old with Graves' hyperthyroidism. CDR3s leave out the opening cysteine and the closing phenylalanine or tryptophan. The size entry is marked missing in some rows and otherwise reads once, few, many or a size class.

CDR3aa: ASSQATGEGEKLF
abundance: few
v_gene: TRBV3-1

CDR3aa: ASSQTRGGGTDTQY
abundance: many
v_gene: TRBV12-3/TRBV12-4

CDR3aa: ASSQDRLYGYT
abundance: few
v_gene: TRBV5-6

CDR3aa: ASSQDASGSTDTQY
abundance: many
v_gene: TRBV3-1

CDR3aa: ASSIAAGAAYEQY
abundance: few
v_gene: TRBV19

CDR3aa: ASQPDSFSVYEQY
abundance: many
v_gene: TRBV5-5

CDR3aa: AWSVREQF
abundance: many
v_gene: TRBV30

CDR3aa: ASSYSEPGLASWSSTDTQY
abundance: once
v_gene: TRBV6-6

CDR3aa: ASSLTRTGSGGSKLPGELF
abundance: few
v_gene: TRBV7-8

CDR3aa: SVLARAGELF
abundance: many
v_gene: TRBV29-1

CDR3aa: ASSEEQGVTEAF
abundance: many
v_gene: TRBV2

CDR3aa: ASSYTGTGGADTQY
abundance: .
v_gene: TRBV6-9

CDR3aa: ASSHRTGGHLEQY
abundance: .
v_gene: TRBV3-1

CDR3aa: ASSPPPQSGQQETQY
abundance: .
v_gene: TRBV18

CDR3aa: ASSRAPDGNTEAF
abundance: .
v_gene: TRBV7-9

CDR3aa: ASSFRQASEYEQY
abundance: many
v_gene: TRBV7-9

CDR3aa: ASSLFAGRKETQY
abundance: many
v_gene: TRBV27

CDR3aa: SVEGGGGADEQY
abundance: .
v_gene: TRBV29-1

CDR3aa: ASSQESGNQPQH
abundance: few
v_gene: TRBV4-2

CDR3aa: ASSSWGQGSEQF
abundance: .
v_gene: TRBV13

CDR3aa: ASSLGALRAHEQY
abundance: few
v_gene: TRBV5-6

CDR3aa: ASGLGPGLGEQY
abundance: .
v_gene: TRBV12-5

CDR3aa: AWTDSMNTEAF
abundance: many
v_gene: TRBV30

CDR3aa: AWSVGSDEQF
abundance: many
v_gene: TRBV30

CDR3aa: ASSPTGGVNGYT
abundance: few
v_gene: TRBV7-6

CDR3aa: ASTGTSVDNEQF
abundance: .
v_gene: TRBV9

CDR3aa: ASSGAFDEQY
abundance: .
v_gene: TRBV7-8

CDR3aa: ASSPSTGMSTEAF
abundance: many
v_gene: TRBV28

CDR3aa: ASSRTGGDYGYT
abundance: many
v_gene: TRBV12-3/TRBV12-4

CDR3aa: SVEDGTRPGELF
abundance: .
v_gene: TRBV29-1

CDR3aa: ASSLAGTGDYEQY
abundance: few
v_gene: TRBV5-1

CDR3aa: SVVAGTSGEFYEQY
abundance: many
v_gene: TRBV29-1

CDR3aa: ATGGQGTYTGELF
abundance: .
v_gene: TRBV27

CDR3aa: ASSGRDGYHEQY
abundance: few
v_gene: TRBV5-6

CDR3aa: SATLGPTEQY
abundance: many
v_gene: TRBV20-1

CDR3aa: ASSLGASGRSDTQY
abundance: many
v_gene: TRBV12-3/TRBV12-4

CDR3aa: ASSTIDKADNEQF
abundance: many
v_gene: TRBV18

CDR3aa: AIPRPFSGANVLT
abundance: .
v_gene: TRBV10-3

CDR3aa: ASSPGTRRGNEQY
abundance: few
v_gene: TRBV5-1

CDR3aa: ASSLAGGASTNEQF
abundance: many
v_gene: TRBV7-2

CDR3aa: ASSLTTGSPYSNQPQH
abundance: .
v_gene: TRBV6-1

CDR3aa: ASSLVGTGGAGTQY
abundance: few
v_gene: TRBV5-4

CDR3aa: SARAGTIYEQY
abundance: many
v_gene: TRBV20-1

CDR3aa: ASSVRDIFYNEQF
abundance: many
v_gene: TRBV6-1

CDR3aa: ASSPTGLAGTYEQY
abundance: .
v_gene: TRBV19

CDR3aa: ASREAGALMNTEAF
abundance: few
v_gene: TRBV13

CDR3aa: ASSLEGSWGTNTEAF
abundance: .
v_gene: TRBV7-9

CDR3aa: ATSVEQGGAETQY
abundance: many
v_gene: TRBV15

CDR3aa: ASSYIFRSGANVLT
abundance: many
v_gene: TRBV28